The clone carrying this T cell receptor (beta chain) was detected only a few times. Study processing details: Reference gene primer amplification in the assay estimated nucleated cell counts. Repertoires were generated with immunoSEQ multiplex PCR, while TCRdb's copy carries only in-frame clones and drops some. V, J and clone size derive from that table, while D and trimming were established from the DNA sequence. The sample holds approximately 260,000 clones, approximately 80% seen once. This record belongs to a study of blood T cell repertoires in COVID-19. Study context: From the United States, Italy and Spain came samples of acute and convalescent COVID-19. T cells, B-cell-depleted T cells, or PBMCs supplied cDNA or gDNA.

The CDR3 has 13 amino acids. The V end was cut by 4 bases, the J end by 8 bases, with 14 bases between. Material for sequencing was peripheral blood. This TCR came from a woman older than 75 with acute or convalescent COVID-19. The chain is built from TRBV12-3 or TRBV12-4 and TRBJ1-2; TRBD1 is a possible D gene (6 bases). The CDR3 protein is CASSSNRVRGYTF. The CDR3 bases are TGTGCCAGCAGTTCTAACAGGGTCAGGGGCTACACCTTC.